Included here is one T cell receptor beta chain sequence, with context. The data were obtained in a study of blood T cell repertoires in COVID-19. Across the whole study: Spain, Italy and the United States supplied samples that represented acute and convalescent COVID-19. From T cells, B-cell-depleted T cells, or PBMCs came the material, which was cDNA or gDNA.

The authors' processing: Reference gene primer amplification in the assay estimated nucleated cell counts. Some clones are missing from TCRdb's copy, which holds only in-frame ones; the method was immunoSEQ multiplex PCR. The DNA gave D and trimming, while V, J and clone size come from that table. The table lists approximately 290,000 clones, roughly 90% of them singletons. Sequenced input: peripheral blood. The clonotype was recovered from a woman aged 60-75 years with acute or convalescent COVID-19.

CDR3 nucleotides: TGTGCCAGCAGAGAAGCGGGCACCAATGAGCAGTTCTTC. Translation: CASREAGTNEQFF. The V gene is TRBV27, the J gene TRBJ2-1, with a weak D call TRBD2 (6 bases). V was pared by 6 bases and J by 6 bases, with 12 bases between. This CDR3 is built from 13 residues. The germline CDR1 and CDR2 sequences are MNHEY and SMNVEV (reference sequence).